Presented here are 23 T cell receptor beta chains from one specimen sequenced in a study of beta chain features in type 1 diabetes. What was sequenced were expressed TCRB transcripts, since all of the isolated RNA had been reverse transcribed. Sequencing used immunoSEQ multiplex PCR; TCRdb keeps in-frame clones, though not all of them. The sample holds approximately 100,000 clones, 25% to 30% seen once. For these TCRs, the target antigens are not known. Study conclusions and caveats: Shortening that was moderate but significant affected the TCRB CDR3s of Type 1 diabetes patients in all four CD4+ subsets.

The sequenced sample was central memory CD4+ T cells from blood. The origin of the receptors is a woman in her late teens or twenties with type 1 diabetes.

This clone has a handful of counts. This chain connects TRBV7-3 to TRBJ2-3; 7 positions agree with TRBD2. The junction had 5 bases not matched to a gene; V was cut back by 1 base and J by 1 base. This CDR3 spans 16 amino acids. Germline V gene data show CDR1 as SGHTA and CDR2 as FQGTGA. For the CDR3, the DNA is TGTGCCAGCAGCTTAAGGGCGGGAGAGGGCACAGATACGCAGTATTTT. Translating gives CASSLRAGEGTDTQYF.

The genes are TRBV5-1 and TRBJ1-1, with 7 bases that match TRBD1. The J segment lost 1 base and the V segment lost 4 bases, leaving 10 bases of the junction unmatched. Germline-derived CDR1 and CDR2 are SGHRS and YFSETQ. The CDR3 covers 16 residues. CDR3 nucleotide sequence: TGCGCCAGCAGCCCCCAGGGGGACACCAAGAACACTGAAGCTTTCTTT. Residues: CASSPQGDTKNTEAFF. The complete variable domain, with remaining parts taken from reference TRBV5-1 and TRBJ1-1, reads KAGVTQTPRYLIKTRGQQVTLSCSPISGHRSVSWYQQTPGQGLQFLFEYFSETQRNKGNFPGRFSGRQFSNSRSEMNVSTLELGDSALYLCASSPQGDTKNTEAFFGQGTRLTVV.

This clone was counted only a few times. The gene calls are TRBV7-2 and TRBJ2-3; no clear D gene. The germline CDR1 and CDR2 sequences are SGHTA and FQGNSA. The CDR3 has 15 residues. V shed 5 bases and J shed 2 bases, with 14 bases lying between them. The CDR3 reads CASSPSSSTTDTQYF. DNA for the CDR3: TGTGCCAGCAGCCCGTCTAGTTCCACCACAGATACGCAGTATTTT.

CDR3 protein: CASSPLGLAQETQYF. The CDR3 DNA sequence: TGTGCCAGCTCACCCTTGGGACTAGCCCAAGAGACCCAGTACTTC. This chain uses TRBV18 with TRBJ2-5, with 9 nucleotides matching TRBD2. V was clipped by 3 bases and J by 1 base; unmatched bases: 3. Germline loops: CDR1 KGHSH, CDR2 LQKENI. The CDR3 is made up of 15 amino acids.

This clone was seen a few times. The J gene is TRBJ1-5, the V gene TRBV29-1; 7 nucleotides agree with TRBD1. The trim removed 5 bases at V and 5 bases at J, leaving 3 bases unmatched. CDR1 and CDR2 (germline): SQVTM, ANQGSEA. This CDR3 contains 12 residues. This chain's CDR3 is CSVRQGDQPQHF. CDR3 nucleotide sequence: TGCAGCGTTCGACAGGGAGATCAGCCCCAGCATTTT. Full variable domain (outside the CDR3, taken from reference TRBV29-1 and TRBJ1-5): SAVISQKPSRDICQRGTSLTIQCQVDSQVTMMFWYRQQPGQSLTLIATANQGSEATYESGFVIDKFPISRPNLTFSTLTVSNMSPEDSSIYLCSVRQGDQPQHFGDGTRLSIL.

In its sample, this clone was seen a few times. The chain joins TRBV4-1 to TRBJ2-7, with 14 bases that match TRBD2. The CDR3 has 17 amino acids. Germline CDR1 and CDR2: MGHRA and YSYEKL. Trimming removed 4 bases from V and 4 bases from J; junction bases left unmatched: 9. The CDR3 reads CASSRGEGTSGSYEQYF. DNA for the CDR3: TGCGCCAGCAGCCGCGGGGAAGGGACTAGCGGGAGTTACGAGCAGTACTTC.

This clone has more than one count but fewer than ten. The chain uses TRBV27 and TRBJ1-5; 9 bases line up with TRBD1. Germline-derived CDR1 and CDR2 are MNHEY and SMNVEV (reference sequence). V shed 5 bases and J 10 bases; nucleotides not matched to a gene: 15. The CDR3 is 16 amino acids. The CDR3 DNA is TGTGCCAGCAGTGGGACAGGGCCAGGAGCCTTCGGACCCCAGCATTTT. Translating it yields CASSGTGPGAFGPQHF.

The rearrangement uses TRBV11-2 and TRBJ2-1; TRBD1 matches at 7 bases. Germline trimming cut 5 bases from V and 4 bases from J; bases unmatched to any gene: 5. The V gene's germline CDR1 is SGHAT and CDR2 FQNNGV. The CDR3 totals 14 residues. CDR3 in DNA: TGTGCCAGCAGCGTAAGGACAGGATACAATGAGCAGTTCTTC. Translated: CASSVRTGYNEQFF.

The chain uses TRBV5-4 and TRBJ2-2; TRBD1 aligns across 9 bases. This CDR3 is built from 15 residues. From germline, CDR1 is SGHNT and CDR2 YYREEE (reference sequence). J gave up 6 bases and V 0 bases, and 3 bases lay outside the gene matches. The CDR3 loop is CASSLVTGGAGELFF. The CDR3 DNA is TGTGCCAGCAGCTTGGTGACAGGGGGGGCCGGGGAGCTGTTTTTT.

This clone has a handful of counts. The rearrangement joins TRBV28 to TRBJ1-5; 7 bases line up with TRBD1. This CDR3 has 19 amino acids. Trimming at V came to 3 bases and at J to 0 bases, leaving 14 bases not matched to a gene. Germline values: CDR1 MDHEN, CDR2 SYDVKM. CDR3: CASSLVPGQSLYSNQPQHF. The CDR3 DNA reads as TGTGCCAGCAGTTTGGTACCGGGACAGAGCCTTTATAGCAATCAGCCCCAGCATTTT.

This sequence joins TRBV7-9 and TRBJ2-5, with 7 bases matching TRBD2. Germline loops: CDR1 SEHNR, CDR2 FQNEAQ (reference sequence). V gave up 2 bases and J gave up 3 bases; unmatched junction bases: 3. The CDR3 extends over 14 amino acids. CDR3 region: CASSLSLAEETQYF. The CDR3 DNA sequence: TGTGCCAGCAGCTTATCCCTAGCGGAAGAGACCCAGTACTTC.

The chain recombines TRBV27 with TRBJ2-7; TRBD2 might be the D (6 bases). Germline V gives CDR1 MNHEY, CDR2 SMNVEV (reference sequence). The V end lost 5 bases, the J end lost 1 base, and 12 bases lay between the germline ends. CDR3 length: 14 residues. CDR3 nucleotides: TGTGCCAGCAGTGCGGGACTTTGGTCCTACGAGCAGTACGTC. It encodes CASSAGLWSYEQYV.

The chain combines TRBV6-1 with TRBJ2-5; D possibly corresponds to TRBD2 (5 bases). CDR3 length: 17 residues. Germline lookup yields CDR1 MNHNS and CDR2 SASEGT. V lost 4 bases and J 1 base, leaving 19 bases between the germline ends. DNA of the CDR3: TGTGCCAGCAGTGCCCGGCGGACCCAACGGGGCCAAGAGACCCAGTACTTC. Translation gives CASSARRTQRGQETQYF.

This clone has more than one count but fewer than ten. The chain joins TRBV28 to TRBJ1-5; no reliable D call. The CDR3 extends over 14 amino acids. Trimming cost V 3 bases and J 7 bases, with 13 bases left between them. CDR1 is MDHEN, CDR2 SYDVKM, per germline. This CDR3 is CASSFLGSVQPQHF. The CDR3 coding sequence is TGTGCCAGCAGTTTCTTAGGGAGTGTACAGCCCCAGCATTTT.

This clone was picked up a small number of times. The chain links TRBV18 to TRBJ2-1; no clear D gene. The CDR3 has 15 amino acids. The V end was cut by 2 bases, the J end by 0 bases, with 8 bases between. Germline V lookup: CDR1 KGHSH, CDR2 LQKENI. The CDR3 spells CASSPSARSYNEQFF. As DNA, the CDR3 is TGTGCCAGCTCACCAAGCGCCCGCTCCTACAATGAGCAGTTCTTC.

The V gene is TRBV9, the J gene TRBJ1-4; tentative D call: TRBD1 (6 bases). The V end was cut by 3 bases, the J end by 5 bases, with 17 bases between. Germline V gene lookup returns CDR1 SGDLS and CDR2 YYNGEE. There are 16 residues in the CDR3. CDR3 in DNA: TGTGCCAGCAGCGGGAATAGGGGGACGGACAATGAAAAACTGTTTTTT. Encoded protein: CASSGNRGTDNEKLFF.

This clone was observed a few times. At the DNA level, this CDR3 is encoded by other sequences in the same sample as well. The CDR3: CASSPNSDTQYF. DNA for the CDR3: TGTGCCAGCAGCCCAAACAGCGATACGCAGTATTTT. The chain is built from TRBV6-5 and TRBJ2-3; no definite D call. Germline CDR1 is MNHEY and CDR2 is SVGAGI. Between the trimmed V and J ends, which lost 6 bases and 6 bases, there was a span of 10 bases. CDR3 size: 12 residues.

CDR3 nucleotide sequence: TGTGCCAGCATGGCCGACGGAGCCTATGGCTACACCTTC. Translating it yields CASMADGAYGYTF. The rearrangement uses TRBV11-3 and TRBJ1-2, with D uncertain. Trimming removed 7 bases at V and 4 bases at J, with 13 bases between. In germline, CDR1 is SGHNT, CDR2 YENEEA. The CDR3 contains 13 residues.

J is TRBJ2-1 and V is TRBV5-1; 8 bases line up with TRBD2. This CDR3 contains 15 residues. The trim removed 0 bases at V and 5 bases at J, leaving 4 bases unmatched. CDR1 is SGHRS and CDR2 is YFSETQ in the germline V gene. The CDR3 region has the DNA TGCGCCAGCAGCTTGGAGAGCGGGAGTGACAATGAGCAGTTCTTC. It codes for CASSLESGSDNEQFF.

The chain joins TRBV2 to TRBJ2-1; 7 bases match TRBD1. The CDR3 totals 17 residues. The V segment lost 6 bases and the J segment 0 bases; nucleotides outside the gene matches: 11. Germline values: CDR1 SNHLY, CDR2 FYNNEI. The CDR3 loop is CASRPTGQPSSYNEQFF. The CDR3 coding sequence is TGTGCCAGCAGACCGACGGGACAGCCGAGCTCCTACAATGAGCAGTTCTTC.

J is TRBJ2-3 and V is TRBV7-2; D remains unclear. The ends were cut back, 5 bases at V and 5 bases at J, with 8 bases in the middle. CDR3 length: 12 residues. Germline assignment: CDR1 SGHTA and CDR2 FQGNSA. This CDR3 reads CASSQLRDTQYF. The CDR3 DNA follows: TGTGCCAGCAGCCAATTGCGAGATACGCAGTATTTT.

The sample holds a few counts of this clone. The chain joins TRBV5-1 to TRBJ2-6; no firm D call. This CDR3 spans 14 amino acids. Germline-derived CDR1 and CDR2 are SGHRS and YFSETQ. V lost 4 bases and J lost 4, with 9 bases in between. The CDR3 reads CASSPLAGANVLTF. Written as DNA, the CDR3 is TGCGCCAGCAGCCCCCTGGCCGGGGCCAACGTCCTGACTTTC.

In its sample, this clone was seen a few times. The J gene is TRBJ2-7, the V gene TRBV19; a weak D match, TRBD1 (6 bases). Germline assignment: CDR1 LNHDA and CDR2 SQIVND (reference sequence). The CDR3 runs 14 residues. V lost 6 bases and J 7 bases, leaving 19 bases between the germline ends. The CDR3 sequence: CASSFGQHRLEQYF. As DNA, the CDR3 is TGTGCCAGTAGCTTTGGACAGCACAGGTTGGAGCAGTACTTC.